This TCR beta chain was recovered during a study of control samples from healthy donors and cancer patients. The data were produced by immunoSEQ multiplex PCR, yet TCRdb's version contains in-frame clones alone and is incomplete. The sample has approximately 58,000 clones, 75% to 90% seen once. V gave up 3 bases and J gave up 1 base; unmatched junction bases: 8. From germline, CDR1 is SGHRS and CDR2 YFSETQ. This CDR3 comprises 17 residues. The chain links TRBV5-1 to TRBJ2-2; 8 bases are a match to TRBD1. The TCR was taken from a man in his 60s with head and neck cancer. The sequenced sample consisted of PBMCs. The CDR3 bases are TGCGCCAGCAGCTCGTTCCCCGGGACAGGGAACACCGGGGAGCTGTTTTTT. Protein product: CASSSFPGTGNTGELFF. The complete variable domain, with remaining parts taken from reference TRBV5-1 and TRBJ2-2, reads KAGVTQTPRYLIKTRGQQVTLSCSPISGHRSVSWYQQTPGQGLQFLFEYFSETQRNKGNFPGRFSGRQFSNSRSEMNVSTLELGDSALYLCASSSFPGTGNTGELFFGEGSRLTVL.